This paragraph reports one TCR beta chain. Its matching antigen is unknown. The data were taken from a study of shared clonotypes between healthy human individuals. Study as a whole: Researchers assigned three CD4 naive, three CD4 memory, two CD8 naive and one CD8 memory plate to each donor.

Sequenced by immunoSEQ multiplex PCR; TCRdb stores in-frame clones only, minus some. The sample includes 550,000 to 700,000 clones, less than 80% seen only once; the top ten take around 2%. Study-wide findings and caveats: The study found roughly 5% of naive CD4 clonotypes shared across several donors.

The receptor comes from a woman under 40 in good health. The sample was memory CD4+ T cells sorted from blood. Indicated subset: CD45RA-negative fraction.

CDR3 protein: CASSTSGRAGEQFF. DNA for the CDR3: TGTGCCAGTAGTACTAGCGGGAGGGCCGGAGAGCAGTTCTTC. The rearrangement links TRBV19 to TRBJ2-1; TRBD2 matches at 12 bases. CDR3 size: 14 residues. Germline CDR1 reads LNHDA; CDR2 reads SQIVND (reference sequence). With V trimmed by 4 bases and J by 10 bases, 5 bases remained unmatched.